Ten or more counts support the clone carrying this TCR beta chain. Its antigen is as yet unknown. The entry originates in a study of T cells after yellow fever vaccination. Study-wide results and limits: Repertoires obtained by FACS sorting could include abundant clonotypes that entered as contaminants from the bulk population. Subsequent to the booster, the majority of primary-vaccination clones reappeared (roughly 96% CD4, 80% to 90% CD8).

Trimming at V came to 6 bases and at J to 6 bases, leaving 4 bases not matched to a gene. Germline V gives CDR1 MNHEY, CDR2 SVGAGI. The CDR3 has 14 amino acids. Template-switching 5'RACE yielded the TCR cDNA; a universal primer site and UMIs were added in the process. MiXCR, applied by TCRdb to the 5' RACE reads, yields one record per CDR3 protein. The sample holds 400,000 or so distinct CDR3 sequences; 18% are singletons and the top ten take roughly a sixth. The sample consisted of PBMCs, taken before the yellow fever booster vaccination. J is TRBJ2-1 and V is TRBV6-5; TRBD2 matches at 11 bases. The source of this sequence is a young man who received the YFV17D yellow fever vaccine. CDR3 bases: TGTGCCAGCAGACTGGGACTAGCGGCCAATGAGCAGTTCTTC. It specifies CASRLGLAANEQFF.